This TCR beta chain was captured in a study of cytomegalovirus exposure and HLA in healthy donors. Points from the study as a whole: Accurate prediction of most subjects' HLA-A and HLA-B alleles from TCR beta sequences was reported.

13 Jbeta primers and 60 Vbeta primers were used for the PCR. Profiled with immunoSEQ multiplex PCR; TCRdb holds only in-frame clones, not every one. The sample holds 200,000 or so clones, around 80% seen once. The CDR3 is 17 amino acids. The germline V gene encodes CDR1 LGHNA and CDR2 YNFKEQ. The V segment lost 0 bases and the J segment 3 bases; nucleotides outside the gene matches: 9. This clone was detected a few times. The antigen remains unidentified. This sequence originates from a woman aged 18-29 years in good health and CMV-seropositive. The gene calls are TRBV4-2 and TRBJ2-3, with 7 bases that match TRBD2. Sequenced sample: PBMCs. The DNA of the CDR3 is TGTGCCAGCAGCCAAGAAGGAGCGGGACTTATTACAGATACGCAGTATTTT. This gives the protein CASSQEGAGLITDTQYF.